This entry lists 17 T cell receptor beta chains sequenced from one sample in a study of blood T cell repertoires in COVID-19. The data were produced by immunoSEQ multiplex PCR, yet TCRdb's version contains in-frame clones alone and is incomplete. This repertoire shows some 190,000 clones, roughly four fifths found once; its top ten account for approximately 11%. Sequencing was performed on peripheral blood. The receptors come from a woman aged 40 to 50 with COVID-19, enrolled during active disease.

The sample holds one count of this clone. This CDR3 is CASSLLAGLSGYTF. The CDR3 DNA is TGTGCCAGCAGTTTATTGGCAGGCCTTTCTGGCTACACCTTC. The chain links TRBV27 to TRBJ1-2; D not resolved. Germline V gene data show CDR1 as MNHEY and CDR2 as SMNVEV (reference sequence). This CDR3 contains 14 residues. V dropped 1 base and J dropped 7 bases, with 13 bases sitting between them.

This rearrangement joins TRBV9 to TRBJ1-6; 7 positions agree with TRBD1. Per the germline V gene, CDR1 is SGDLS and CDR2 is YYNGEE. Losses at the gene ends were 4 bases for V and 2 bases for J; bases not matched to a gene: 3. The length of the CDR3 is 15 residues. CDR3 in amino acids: CASSTRGTYNSPLHF. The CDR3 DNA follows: TGTGCCAGCAGCACCAGGGGGACCTATAATTCACCCCTCCACTTT.

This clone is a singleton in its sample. The CDR3: CASSSAQTTGELFF. Written as DNA, the CDR3 is TGCGCCAGCAGCTCGGCACAGACCACCGGGGAGCTGTTTTTT. The rearrangement links TRBV5-1 to TRBJ2-2; D is undetermined. Germline V lookup: CDR1 SGHRS, CDR2 YFSETQ. V lost 3 bases and J 4 bases, leaving 10 bases between the germline ends. This CDR3 contains 14 residues.

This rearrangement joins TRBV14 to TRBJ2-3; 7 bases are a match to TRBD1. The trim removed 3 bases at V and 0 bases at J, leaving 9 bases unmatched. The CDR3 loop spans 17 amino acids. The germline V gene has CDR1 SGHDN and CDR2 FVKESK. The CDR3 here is CASSQLIGTASTDTQYF. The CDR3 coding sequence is TGTGCCAGCAGCCAGCTCATCGGGACAGCTAGCACAGATACGCAGTATTTT.

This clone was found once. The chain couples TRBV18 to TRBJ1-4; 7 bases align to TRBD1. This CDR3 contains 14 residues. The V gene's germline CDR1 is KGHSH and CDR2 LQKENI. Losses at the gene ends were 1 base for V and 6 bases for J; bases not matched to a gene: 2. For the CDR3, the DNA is TGTGCCAGCTCACCACGACAGGGCGATGAAAAACTGTTTTTT. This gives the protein CASSPRQGDEKLFF.

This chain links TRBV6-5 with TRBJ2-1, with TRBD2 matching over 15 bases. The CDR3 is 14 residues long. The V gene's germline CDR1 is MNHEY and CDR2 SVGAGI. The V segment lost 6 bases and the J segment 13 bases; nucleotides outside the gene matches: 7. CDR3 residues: CASSTGLAGGSQFF. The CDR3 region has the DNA TGTGCCAGCAGCACGGGACTAGCGGGAGGAAGTCAGTTCTTC.

The CDR3 nucleotides are TGTGCCAGCAGTAGAGGCGGGGTCGGTTCCTACGAGCAGTACTTC. This sequence encodes CASSRGGVGSYEQYF. This chain links TRBV2 with TRBJ2-7; perhaps TRBD2 as D (6 bases). This CDR3 comprises 15 residues. Between the trimmed V and J ends, which lost 5 bases and 1 base, there was a span of 15 bases. Germline V gene data show CDR1 as SNHLY and CDR2 as FYNNEI.

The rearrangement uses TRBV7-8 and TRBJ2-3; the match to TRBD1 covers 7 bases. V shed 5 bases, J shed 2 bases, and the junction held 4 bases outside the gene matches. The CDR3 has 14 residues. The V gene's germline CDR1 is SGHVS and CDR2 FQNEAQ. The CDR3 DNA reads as TGTGCCAGCAGCCGACAGGGAAACACAGATACGCAGTATTTT. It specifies CASSRQGNTDTQYF.

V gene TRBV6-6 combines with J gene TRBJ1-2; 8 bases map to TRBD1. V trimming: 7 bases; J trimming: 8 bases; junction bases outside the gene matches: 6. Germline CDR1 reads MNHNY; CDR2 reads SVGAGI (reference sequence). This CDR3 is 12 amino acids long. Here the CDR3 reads CASNQGAGGYTF. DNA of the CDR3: TGTGCCAGCAACCAGGGGGCTGGGGGCTACACCTTC.

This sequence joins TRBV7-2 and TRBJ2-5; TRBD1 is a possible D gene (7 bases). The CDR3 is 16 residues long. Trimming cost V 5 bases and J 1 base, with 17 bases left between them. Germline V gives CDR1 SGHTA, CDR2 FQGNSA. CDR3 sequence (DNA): TGTGCCAGCAGCCCCCGTGGAGGGGGCCTCCAAGAGACCCAGTACTTC. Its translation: CASSPRGGGLQETQYF.

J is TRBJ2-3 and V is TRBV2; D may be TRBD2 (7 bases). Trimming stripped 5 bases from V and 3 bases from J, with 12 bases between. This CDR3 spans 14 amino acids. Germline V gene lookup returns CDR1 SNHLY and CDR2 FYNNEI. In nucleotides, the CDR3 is TGTGCCAGCAGTCGGGGGGCACCTACAGATACGCAGTATTTT. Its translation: CASSRGAPTDTQYF.

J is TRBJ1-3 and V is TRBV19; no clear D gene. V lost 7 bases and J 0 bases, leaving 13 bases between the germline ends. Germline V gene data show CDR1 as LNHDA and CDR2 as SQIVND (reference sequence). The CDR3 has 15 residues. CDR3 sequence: CASTRGLNSGNTIYF. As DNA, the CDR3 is TGTGCCAGTACTCGCGGACTCAACTCTGGAAACACCATATATTTT.

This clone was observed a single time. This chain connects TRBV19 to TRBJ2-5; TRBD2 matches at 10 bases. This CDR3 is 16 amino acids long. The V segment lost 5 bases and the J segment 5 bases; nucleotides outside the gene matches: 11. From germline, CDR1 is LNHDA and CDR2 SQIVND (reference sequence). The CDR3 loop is CASSRASGGSGETQYF. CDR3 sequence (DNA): TGTGCCAGTAGTCGTGCTAGCGGGGGATCTGGGGAGACCCAGTACTTC.

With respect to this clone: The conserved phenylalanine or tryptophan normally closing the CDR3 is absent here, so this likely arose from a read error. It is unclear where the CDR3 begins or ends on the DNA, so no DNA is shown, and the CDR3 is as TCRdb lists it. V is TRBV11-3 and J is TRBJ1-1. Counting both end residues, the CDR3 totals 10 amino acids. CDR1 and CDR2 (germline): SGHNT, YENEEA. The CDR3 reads CASSFPWRHG.

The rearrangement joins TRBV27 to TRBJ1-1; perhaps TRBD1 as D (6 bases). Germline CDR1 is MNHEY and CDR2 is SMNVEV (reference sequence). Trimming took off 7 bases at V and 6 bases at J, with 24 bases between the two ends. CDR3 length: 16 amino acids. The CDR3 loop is CASKSALDSERAEAFF. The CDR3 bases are TGTGCCAGCAAGTCGGCCCTGGACAGTGAGAGAGCTGAAGCTTTCTTT.

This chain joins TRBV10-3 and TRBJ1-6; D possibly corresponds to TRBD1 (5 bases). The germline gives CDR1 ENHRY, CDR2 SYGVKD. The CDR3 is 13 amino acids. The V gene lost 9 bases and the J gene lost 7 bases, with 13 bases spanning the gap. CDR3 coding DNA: TGTGCCATGCCCGGGACTGAAAATTCACCCCTCCACTTT. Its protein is CAMPGTENSPLHF.

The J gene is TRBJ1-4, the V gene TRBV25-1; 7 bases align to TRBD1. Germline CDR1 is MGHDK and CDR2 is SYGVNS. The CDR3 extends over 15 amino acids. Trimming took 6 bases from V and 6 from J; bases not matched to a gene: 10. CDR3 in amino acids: CASSAKTGLDEKLFF. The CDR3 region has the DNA TGTGCCAGCAGCGCGAAGACAGGGTTGGATGAAAAACTGTTTTTT.